This TCR beta chain is from a study of cytomegalovirus exposure and HLA in healthy donors. The protocol was immunoSEQ multiplex PCR, while the TCRdb copy is restricted to in-frame clones and leaves out a portion. The table records about 70,000 clones, approximately 92% of them present only once. Germline V gives CDR1 LNHDA, CDR2 SQIVND (reference sequence). The V and J ends lost 2 bases and 2 bases respectively, with 34 bases between them. This CDR3 is 23 amino acids long. This receptor was obtained from a man aged 18 to 30 in good health and CMV-seropositive. This chain uses TRBV19 with TRBJ1-5; D possibly corresponds to TRBD1 (6 bases). Sequencing input: PBMCs. CDR3 sequence: CASSISPRGLRGQEVSGNQPQHF. The CDR3 DNA reads as TGTGCCAGTAGTATAAGCCCCAGGGGCTTGAGGGGCCAAGAAGTAAGTGGCAATCAGCCCCAGCATTTT. Drawing the rest from reference TRBV19 and TRBJ1-5, the complete variable domain is DGGITQSPKYLFRKEGQNVTLSCEQNLNHDAMYWYRQDPGQGLRLIYYSQIVNDFQKGDIAEGYSVSREKKESFPLTVTSAQKNPTAFYLCASSISPRGLRGQEVSGNQPQHFGDGTRLSIL.